This T cell receptor (beta chain) was retrieved from a study of blood T cell repertoires in COVID-19. Libraries were prepared by immunoSEQ multiplex PCR; TCRdb keeps only in-frame clonotypes and omits some of them. The table has approximately 150,000 clones, about 90% seen once. Per germline, CDR1 GTSNPN and CDR2 SVGIG (reference sequence). The V end was cut by 1 base, the J end by 1 base, with 11 bases between. The CDR3 is 15 amino acids. Sequencing was performed on PBMCs or T cells enriched from blood (not recorded which). V and J are TRBV30 and TRBJ1-5; D perhaps matches TRBD1 (5 bases). This TCR was sampled from a human donor with acute COVID-19. The donor label of this sample is uncertain. This CDR3 reads CAWSALGLSNQPQHF. As DNA, the CDR3 is TGTGCCTGGAGTGCCTTGGGACTGAGCAATCAGCCCCAGCATTTT.